A single sample gave rise to the 15 T cell receptor beta chains below, sequenced in a study of cytomegalovirus exposure and HLA in healthy donors. Repertoires were generated with immunoSEQ multiplex PCR, while TCRdb's copy carries only in-frame clones and drops some. The sample carries 100,000 to 150,000 clones, 89% recorded once. The sample comprised PBMCs. Receptors were obtained from a woman aged 18-29 years in good health and CMV-seronegative.

This chain links TRBV5-1 with TRBJ1-3; 9 bases agree with TRBD1. J lost 0 bases, V lost 5 bases, and 9 bases had no gene match. CDR3 length equals 17 residues. Germline CDR1 is SGHRS and CDR2 is YFSETQ. Here the CDR3 reads CASRTGGTELSGNTIYF. Here the CDR3 DNA reads TGCGCCAGCAGAACAGGGGGCACCGAGCTCTCTGGAAACACCATATATTTT.

The chain combines TRBV19 with TRBJ2-5; D not certain. The CDR3 spans 13 residues. CDR1 and CDR2 from the germline V gene are LNHDA and SQIVND (reference sequence). The V and J ends lost 5 bases and 2 bases respectively, with 9 bases between them. This CDR3 reads CASSDNRQETQYF. Here the CDR3 DNA reads TGTGCCAGTAGTGACAACCGACAAGAGACCCAGTACTTC.

J is TRBJ2-1 and V is TRBV11-3, with TRBD2 matching over 7 bases. The ends lost 5 bases at V and 7 bases at J; junction bases unmatched: 5. Germline V lookup: CDR1 SGHNT, CDR2 YENEEA. The CDR3 length is 13 residues. The CDR3 bases are TGTGCCAGCAGCATCACTAGCGTGAATGAGCAGTTCTTC. Encoded protein: CASSITSVNEQFF.

This clone has a handful of counts. This rearrangement joins TRBV2 to TRBJ1-2, with TRBD1 identical over 8 bases. The CDR3 loop spans 15 amino acids. The J segment lost 3 bases and the V segment lost 6 bases, leaving 9 bases of the junction unmatched. CDR1 is SNHLY, CDR2 FYNNEI, per germline. CDR3: CASSGQATGDYGYTF. For the CDR3, the DNA is TGTGCCAGCAGCGGCCAAGCGACAGGGGACTATGGCTACACCTTC.

The genes are TRBV29-1 and TRBJ2-5, with D perhaps TRBD2 (5 bases). Trimming shortened V by 1 base and J by 8 bases, and 11 bases separated the two germline ends. CDR3 length equals 12 residues. The V gene's germline CDR1 is SQVTM and CDR2 ANQGSEA. CDR3 coding DNA: TGCAGCGTTGAAGCCCAACGGGGTACCCAGTACTTC. It codes for CSVEAQRGTQYF.

The rearrangement links TRBV11-3 to TRBJ2-5; D not resolved. The CDR3 has 13 amino acids. The V gene lost 3 bases and the J gene lost 2 bases, with 7 bases spanning the gap. The V gene's germline CDR1 is SGHNT and CDR2 YENEEA. The CDR3 sequence is CASSFPRQETQYF. As DNA, the CDR3 is TGTGCCAGCAGCTTTCCCAGACAAGAGACCCAGTACTTC.

The rearrangement uses TRBV7-2 and TRBJ2-4; TRBD2 matches at 8 bases. The CDR3 extends over 16 amino acids. Germline V gene sequence: CDR1 SGHTA, CDR2 FQGNSA. V shed 2 bases, J shed 4 bases, and the junction held 7 bases outside the gene matches. The CDR3 region is CASSLTGGLVKNIQYF. CDR3 bases: TGTGCCAGCAGCTTAACGGGGGGACTAGTAAAAAACATTCAGTACTTC.

This chain connects TRBV5-5 to TRBJ1-2; TRBD1 matches at 9 bases. Trimming cost V 2 bases and J 8 bases; bases outside gene matches: 4. The germline CDR1 and CDR2 sequences are SGHKS and YYEKEE (reference sequence). This CDR3 is 13 amino acids long. The CDR3 nucleotides read TGTGCCAGCAGCTTAGGTGACAGGGGGGGCTACACCTTC. The encoded protein is CASSLGDRGGYTF.

V usage is TRBV23-1 and J usage is TRBJ2-2; D is perhaps TRBD2 (5 bases). TRBV23-1 is identified as an open reading frame with a role that is uncertain. V was shortened by 11 bases and J by 5 bases, with 15 bases between the two germline ends. The CDR3 has 13 residues. The DNA of the CDR3 is TGCGCCCAGAGGGAAAGGGATACCGGGGAGCTGTTTTTT. As protein: CAQRERDTGELFF.

V and J are TRBV18 and TRBJ1-1; a possible D gene is TRBD1 (6 bases). This CDR3 spans 14 amino acids. Trimming took 6 bases from V and 1 from J, leaving 12 bases between them. Germline values: CDR1 KGHSH, CDR2 LQKENI. The CDR3 sequence: CASSSGTQNTEAFF. The CDR3 DNA sequence: TGTGCCAGCTCTTCAGGGACACAGAACACTGAAGCTTTCTTT.

This chain connects TRBV9 to TRBJ2-2; D not resolved. V lost 0 bases to trimming and J lost 4 bases, with 7 bases between them. There are 14 residues in the CDR3. The V gene's germline CDR1 is SGDLS and CDR2 YYNGEE. The CDR3 is CASSVAVATGELFF. The CDR3 DNA follows: TGTGCCAGCAGCGTAGCTGTGGCCACCGGGGAGCTGTTTTTT.

The chain links TRBV19 to TRBJ2-1; D might be TRBD1 (6 bases). This CDR3 region has 15 residues. Looked up from germline, CDR1 is LNHDA and CDR2 is SQIVND (reference sequence). Trimming pared 8 bases from V and 10 bases from J, leaving 24 bases between. For the CDR3, the DNA is TGTGCCAGTGGACATCAGGGGCGCCTAAACTGGGAGCAGTTCTTC. Translation gives CASGHQGRLNWEQFF.

The CDR3 loop reads CASSYSPSGAQYF. DNA of the CDR3: TGTGCCAGCAGTTACTCCCCTAGCGGGGCGCAGTATTTT. The chain combines TRBV6-6 with TRBJ2-3, with 9 bases identical to TRBD2. Germline trimming cut 0 bases from V and 10 bases from J; bases unmatched to any gene: 2. This CDR3 comprises 13 residues. Germline assignment: CDR1 MNHNY and CDR2 SVGAGI (reference sequence).

The CDR3 reads CASSWRAGDEAFF. The CDR3 nucleotides read TGCGCCAGCAGCTGGCGGGCAGGGGATGAAGCTTTCTTT. The rearrangement uses TRBV5-1 and TRBJ1-1; weak D call: TRBD1 (6 bases). The length of the CDR3 is 13 residues. Germline V gene lookup returns CDR1 SGHRS and CDR2 YFSETQ. V lost 3 bases and J lost 7, with 13 bases in between.

This rearrangement joins TRBV27 to TRBJ2-1, with TRBD1 matching over 8 bases. The CDR3 contains 16 residues. Trimming at V came to 3 bases and at J to 0 bases, leaving 4 bases not matched to a gene. The V gene's germline CDR1 is MNHEY and CDR2 SMNVEV (reference sequence). In DNA, the CDR3 is TGTGCCAGCAGTTTCTTCCAGGGGGCCTCCTACAATGAGCAGTTCTTC. This sequence encodes CASSFFQGASYNEQFF.